This T cell receptor beta chain was retrieved from a study of T cells after yellow fever vaccination. This CDR3 is 15 amino acids long. Trimming at V came to 5 bases and at J to 4 bases, leaving 8 bases not matched to a gene. From the 5' RACE reads, TCRdb called clonotypes with MiXCR, one entry per CDR3 protein. Among about 400,000 distinct CDR3 sequences listed, approximately 5.7% were seen once. The clonotype comes from a man in his thirties or forties who received the YFV17D yellow fever vaccine. The J gene is TRBJ1-5, the V gene TRBV12-3 or TRBV12-4, with 7 bases matching TRBD1. The sample was PBMCs, taken 5 days after the yellow fever booster vaccination. The CDR3 loop reads CASSIDRVGNQPQHF. Here the CDR3 DNA reads TGTGCCAGCAGTATCGACAGGGTTGGTAATCAGCCCCAGCATTTT.